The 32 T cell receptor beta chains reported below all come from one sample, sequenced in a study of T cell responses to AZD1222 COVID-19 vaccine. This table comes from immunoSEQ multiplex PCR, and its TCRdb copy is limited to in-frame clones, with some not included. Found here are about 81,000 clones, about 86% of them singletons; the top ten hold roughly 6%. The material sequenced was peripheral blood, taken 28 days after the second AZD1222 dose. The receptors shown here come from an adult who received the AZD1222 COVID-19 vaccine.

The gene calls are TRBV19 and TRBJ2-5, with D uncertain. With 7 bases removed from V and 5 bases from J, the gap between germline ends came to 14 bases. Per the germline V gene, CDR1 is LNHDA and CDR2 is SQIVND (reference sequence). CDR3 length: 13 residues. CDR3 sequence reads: CASTQDPGETQYF. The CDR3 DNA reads TGTGCCAGTACTCAGGACCCGGGTGAGACCCAGTACTTC. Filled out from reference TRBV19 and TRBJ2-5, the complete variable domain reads DGGITQSPKYLFRKEGQNVTLSCEQNLNHDAMYWYRQDPGQGLRLIYYSQIVNDFQKGDIAEGYSVSREKKESFPLTVTSAQKNPTAFYLCASTQDPGETQYFGPGTRLLVL.

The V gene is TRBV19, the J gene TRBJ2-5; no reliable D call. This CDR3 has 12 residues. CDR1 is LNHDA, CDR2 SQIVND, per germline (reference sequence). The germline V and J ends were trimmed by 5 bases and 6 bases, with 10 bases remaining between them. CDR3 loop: CASSSAPKTQYF. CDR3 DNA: TGTGCCAGTAGTTCGGCGCCCAAGACCCAGTACTTC.

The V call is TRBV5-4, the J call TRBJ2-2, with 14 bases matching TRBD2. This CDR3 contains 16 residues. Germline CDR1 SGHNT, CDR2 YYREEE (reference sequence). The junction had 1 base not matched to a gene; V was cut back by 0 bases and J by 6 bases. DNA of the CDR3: TGTGCCAGCAGCTTGGGACTAGCGGGAGGGCCCGGGGAGCTGTTTTTT. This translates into CASSLGLAGGPGELFF. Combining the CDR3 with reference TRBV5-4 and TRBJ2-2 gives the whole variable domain ETGVTQSPTHLIKTRGQQVTLRCSSQSGHNTVSWYQQALGQGPQFIFQYYREEENGRGNFPPRFSGLQFPNYSSELNVNALELDDSALYLCASSLGLAGGPGELFFGEGSRLTVL.

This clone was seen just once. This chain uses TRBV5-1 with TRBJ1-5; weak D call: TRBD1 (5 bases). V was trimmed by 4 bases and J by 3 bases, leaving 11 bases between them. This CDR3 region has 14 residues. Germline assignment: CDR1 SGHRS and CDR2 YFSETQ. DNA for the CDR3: TGCGCCAGCAGCCCCCAGGGACCCAATCAGCCCCAGCATTTT. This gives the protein CASSPQGPNQPQHF.

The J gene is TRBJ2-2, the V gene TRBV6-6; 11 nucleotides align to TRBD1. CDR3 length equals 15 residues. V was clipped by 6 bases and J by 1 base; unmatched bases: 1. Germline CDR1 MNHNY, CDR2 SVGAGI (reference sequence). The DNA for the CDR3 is TGTGCCAGCAGGGGACAGGGGGTGAACACCGGGGAGCTGTTTTTT. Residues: CASRGQGVNTGELFF.

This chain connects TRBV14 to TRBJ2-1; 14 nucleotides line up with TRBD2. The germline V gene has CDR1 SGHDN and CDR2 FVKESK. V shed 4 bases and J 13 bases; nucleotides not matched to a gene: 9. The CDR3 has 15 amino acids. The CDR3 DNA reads TGTGCCAGCAGCCCCCGACTAGCGGGAGGGCCGAAACAGTTCTTC. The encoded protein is CASSPRLAGGPKQFF.

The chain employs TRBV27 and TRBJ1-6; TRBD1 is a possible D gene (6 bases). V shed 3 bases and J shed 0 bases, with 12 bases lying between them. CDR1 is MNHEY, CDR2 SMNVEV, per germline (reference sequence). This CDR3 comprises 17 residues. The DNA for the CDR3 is TGTGCCAGCAGTTTGGACAGCCGCAGCTCCTATAATTCACCCCTCCACTTT. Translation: CASSLDSRSSYNSPLHF.

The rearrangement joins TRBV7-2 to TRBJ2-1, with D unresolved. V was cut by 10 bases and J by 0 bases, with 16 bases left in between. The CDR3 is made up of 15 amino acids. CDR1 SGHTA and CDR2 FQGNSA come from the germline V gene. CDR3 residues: CATIGRVSSYNEQFF. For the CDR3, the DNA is TGTGCCACCATTGGTCGGGTAAGCTCCTACAATGAGCAGTTCTTC.

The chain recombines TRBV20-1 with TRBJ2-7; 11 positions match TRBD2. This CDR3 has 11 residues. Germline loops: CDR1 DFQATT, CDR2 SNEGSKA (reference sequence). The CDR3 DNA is TGCAGCGGGACTAGCGGCTACGAGCAGTACTTC. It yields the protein CSGTSGYEQYF.

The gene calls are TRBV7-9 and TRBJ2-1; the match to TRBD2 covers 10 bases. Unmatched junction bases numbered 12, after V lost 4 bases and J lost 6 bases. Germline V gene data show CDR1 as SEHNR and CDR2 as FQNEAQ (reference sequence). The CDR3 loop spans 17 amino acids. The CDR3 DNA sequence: TGTGCCAGCAGCTCCACGGTGGGACTAGCGAGTAGCAATGAGCAGTTCTTC. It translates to CASSSTVGLASSNEQFF.

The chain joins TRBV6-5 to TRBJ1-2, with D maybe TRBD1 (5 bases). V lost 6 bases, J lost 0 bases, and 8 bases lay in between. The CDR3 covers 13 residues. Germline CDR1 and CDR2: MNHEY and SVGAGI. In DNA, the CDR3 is TGTGCCAGCAGCGGGACCGCTAACTATGGCTACACCTTC. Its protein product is CASSGTANYGYTF.

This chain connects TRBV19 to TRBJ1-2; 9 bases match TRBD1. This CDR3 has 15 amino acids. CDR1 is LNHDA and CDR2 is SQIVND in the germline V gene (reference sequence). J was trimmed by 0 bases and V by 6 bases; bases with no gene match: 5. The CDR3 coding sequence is TGTGCCAGTAGATTGGACAGGGGAGCTAACTATGGCTACACCTTC. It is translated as CASRLDRGANYGYTF.

The CDR3 nucleotides read TGTGCCAGCAGCAATAGCGGGGTAAATGAGCAGTTCTTC. This codes for CASSNSGVNEQFF. The genes are TRBV5-4 and TRBJ2-1; 8 nucleotides match TRBD2. J lost 7 bases, V lost 4 bases, and 4 bases had no gene match. The CDR3 runs 13 residues. Looked up from germline, CDR1 is SGHNT and CDR2 is YYREEE (reference sequence).

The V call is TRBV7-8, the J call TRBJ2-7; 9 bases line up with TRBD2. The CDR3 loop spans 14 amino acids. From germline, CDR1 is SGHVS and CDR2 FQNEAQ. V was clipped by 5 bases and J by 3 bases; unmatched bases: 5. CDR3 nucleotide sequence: TGTGCCAGCAGCGCCGGGACTAGCTACTACGAGCAGTACTTC. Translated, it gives CASSAGTSYYEQYF.

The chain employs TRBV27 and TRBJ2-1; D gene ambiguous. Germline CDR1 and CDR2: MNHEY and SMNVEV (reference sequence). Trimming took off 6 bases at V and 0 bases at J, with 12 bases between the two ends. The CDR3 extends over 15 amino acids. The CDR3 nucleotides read TGTGCCAGCAGCTTTGGGCCGAGCTCCTACAATGAGCAGTTCTTC. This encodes CASSFGPSSYNEQFF.

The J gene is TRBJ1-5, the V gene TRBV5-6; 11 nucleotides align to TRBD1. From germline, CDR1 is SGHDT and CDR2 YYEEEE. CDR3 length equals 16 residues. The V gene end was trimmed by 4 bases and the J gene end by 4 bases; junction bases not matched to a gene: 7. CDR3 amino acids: CASSLGQGVGNQPQHF. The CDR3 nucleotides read TGTGCCAGCAGCCTGGGACAGGGGGTGGGTAATCAGCCCCAGCATTTT.

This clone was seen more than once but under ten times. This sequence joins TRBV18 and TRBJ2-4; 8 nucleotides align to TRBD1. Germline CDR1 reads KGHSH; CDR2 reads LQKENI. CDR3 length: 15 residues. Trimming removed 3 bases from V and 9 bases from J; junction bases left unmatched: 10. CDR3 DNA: TGTGCCAGCTCACCTTTGCCGGACAGGGCGGGCATTCAGTACTTC. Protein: CASSPLPDRAGIQYF.

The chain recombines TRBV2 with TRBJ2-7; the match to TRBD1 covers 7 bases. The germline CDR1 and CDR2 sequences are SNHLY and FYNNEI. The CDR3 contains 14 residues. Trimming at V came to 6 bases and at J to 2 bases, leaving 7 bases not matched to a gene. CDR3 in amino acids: CASSLGQRAYEQYF. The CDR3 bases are TGTGCCAGCAGCCTGGGACAGCGAGCCTACGAGCAGTACTTC.

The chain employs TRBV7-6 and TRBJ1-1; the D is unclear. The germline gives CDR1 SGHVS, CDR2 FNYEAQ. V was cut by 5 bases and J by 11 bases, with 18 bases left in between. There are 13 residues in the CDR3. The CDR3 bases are TGTGCCAGCAGCCCCCTAGGGTCGGCTTGGGCTTTCTTT. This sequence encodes CASSPLGSAWAFF.

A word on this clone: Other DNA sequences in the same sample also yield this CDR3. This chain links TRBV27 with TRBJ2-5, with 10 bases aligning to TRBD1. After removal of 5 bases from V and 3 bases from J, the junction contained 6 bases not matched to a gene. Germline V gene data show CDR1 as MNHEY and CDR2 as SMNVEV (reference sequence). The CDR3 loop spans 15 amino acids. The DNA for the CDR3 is TGTGCCAGCAGTGCACCGGGACAGGGGAAAGAGACCCAGTACTTC. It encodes CASSAPGQGKETQYF.

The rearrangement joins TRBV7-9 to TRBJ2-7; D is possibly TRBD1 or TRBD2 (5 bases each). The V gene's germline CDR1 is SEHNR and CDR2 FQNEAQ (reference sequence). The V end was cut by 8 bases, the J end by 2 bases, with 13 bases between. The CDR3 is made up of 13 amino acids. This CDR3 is CASSLLGAYEQYF. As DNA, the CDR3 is TGTGCCAGCTCACTGCTGGGGGCCTACGAGCAGTACTTC.

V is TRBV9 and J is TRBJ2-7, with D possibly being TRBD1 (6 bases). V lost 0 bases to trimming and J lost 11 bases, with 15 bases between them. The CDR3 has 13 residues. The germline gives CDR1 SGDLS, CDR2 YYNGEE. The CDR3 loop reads CASSVGTAVGEYF. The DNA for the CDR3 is TGTGCCAGCAGCGTAGGGACAGCGGTGGGGGAGTACTTC.

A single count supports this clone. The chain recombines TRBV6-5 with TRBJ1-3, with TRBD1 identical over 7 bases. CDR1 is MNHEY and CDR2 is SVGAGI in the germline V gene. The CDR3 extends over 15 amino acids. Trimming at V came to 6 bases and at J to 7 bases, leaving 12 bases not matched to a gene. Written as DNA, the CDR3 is TGTGCCAGCAGGGCCCTCCGACAGGGTTTGAACACCATATATTTT. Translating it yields CASRALRQGLNTIYF.

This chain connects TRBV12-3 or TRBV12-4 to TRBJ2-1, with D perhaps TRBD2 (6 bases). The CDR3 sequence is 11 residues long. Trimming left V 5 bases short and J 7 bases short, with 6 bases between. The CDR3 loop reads CASSRGNEQFF. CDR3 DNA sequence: TGTGCCAGCAGTCGGGGGAATGAGCAGTTCTTC.

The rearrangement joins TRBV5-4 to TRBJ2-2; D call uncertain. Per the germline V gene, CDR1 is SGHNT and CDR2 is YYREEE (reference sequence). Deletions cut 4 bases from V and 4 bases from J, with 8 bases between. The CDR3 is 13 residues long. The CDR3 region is CASSPRFTGELFF. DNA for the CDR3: TGTGCCAGCAGCCCCCGGTTCACCGGGGAGCTGTTTTTT.

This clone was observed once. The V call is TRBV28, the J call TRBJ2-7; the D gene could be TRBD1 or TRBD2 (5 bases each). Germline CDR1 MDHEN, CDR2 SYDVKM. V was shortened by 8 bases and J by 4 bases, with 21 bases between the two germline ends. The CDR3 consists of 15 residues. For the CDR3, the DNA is TGTGCCAGCCACCGATTTTGGGACGGAACATACGAGCAGTACTTC. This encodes CASHRFWDGTYEQYF.

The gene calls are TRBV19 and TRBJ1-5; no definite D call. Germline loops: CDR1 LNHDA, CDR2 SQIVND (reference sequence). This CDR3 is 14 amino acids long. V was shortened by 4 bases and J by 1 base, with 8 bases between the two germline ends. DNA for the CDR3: TGTGCCAGTAGTAGGGCGGGGAGCAATCAGCCCCAGCATTTT. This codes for CASSRAGSNQPQHF. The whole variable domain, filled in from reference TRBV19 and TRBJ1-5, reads DGGITQSPKYLFRKEGQNVTLSCEQNLNHDAMYWYRQDPGQGLRLIYYSQIVNDFQKGDIAEGYSVSREKKESFPLTVTSAQKNPTAFYLCASSRAGSNQPQHFGDGTRLSIL.

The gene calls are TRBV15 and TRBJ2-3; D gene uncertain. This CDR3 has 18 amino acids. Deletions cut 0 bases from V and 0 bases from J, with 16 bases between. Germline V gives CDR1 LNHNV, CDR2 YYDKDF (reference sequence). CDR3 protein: CATSRDGSVARSTDTQYF. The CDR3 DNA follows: TGTGCCACCAGCAGAGACGGTTCGGTAGCACGCAGCACAGATACGCAGTATTTT.

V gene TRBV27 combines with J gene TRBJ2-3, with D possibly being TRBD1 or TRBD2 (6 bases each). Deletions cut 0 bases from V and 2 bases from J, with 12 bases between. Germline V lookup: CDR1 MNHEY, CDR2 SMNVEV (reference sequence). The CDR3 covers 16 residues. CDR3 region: CASSLSKGGITDTQYF. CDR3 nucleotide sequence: TGTGCCAGCAGTTTATCGAAAGGGGGGATCACAGATACGCAGTATTTT.

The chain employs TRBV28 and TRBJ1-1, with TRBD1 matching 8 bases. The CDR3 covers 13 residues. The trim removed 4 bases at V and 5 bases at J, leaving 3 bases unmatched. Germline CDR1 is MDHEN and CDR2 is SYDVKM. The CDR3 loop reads CASSYRGRTEAFF. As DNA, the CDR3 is TGTGCCAGCAGTTACAGGGGGAGGACTGAAGCTTTCTTT. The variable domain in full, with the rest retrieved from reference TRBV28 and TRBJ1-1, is DVKVTQSSRYLVKRTGEKVFLECVQDMDHENMFWYRQDPGLGLRLIYFSYDVKMKEKGDIPEGYSVSREKKERFSLILESASTNQTSMYLCASSYRGRTEAFFGQGTRLTVV.

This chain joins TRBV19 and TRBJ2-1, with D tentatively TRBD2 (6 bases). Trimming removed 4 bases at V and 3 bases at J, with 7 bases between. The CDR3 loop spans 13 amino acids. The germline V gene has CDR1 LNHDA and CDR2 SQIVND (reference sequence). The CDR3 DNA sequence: TGTGCCAGTAGTAGGGACTTCTACAATGAGCAGTTCTTC. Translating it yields CASSRDFYNEQFF.

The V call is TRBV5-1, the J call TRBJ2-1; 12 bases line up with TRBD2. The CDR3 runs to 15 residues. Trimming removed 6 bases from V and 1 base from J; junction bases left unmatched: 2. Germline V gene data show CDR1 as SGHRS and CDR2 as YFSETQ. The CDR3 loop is CASKGTSGSYNEQFF. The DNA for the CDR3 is TGCGCCAGCAAAGGGACTAGCGGGTCCTACAATGAGCAGTTCTTC.